These T cell receptor beta chains were read from a single sample in a study of cytomegalovirus exposure and HLA in healthy donors. This table comes from immunoSEQ multiplex PCR, and its TCRdb copy is limited to in-frame clones, with some not included. The data contain approximately 160,000 clones, 68% of them singletons. Sequencing was carried out using PBMCs. Source of these receptors: a man in his fifties in good health and CMV-seronegative. Both conserved end residues are part of each CDR3. The order of the fields is J gene, clone size, V gene, D gene, CDR3 DNA, CDR3 protein. A D gene is named only where the DNA matches it firmly. Rows give clone size only sometimes, using once, few, many, or a class for an expanded clone.

j_call: TRBJ1-2
clone_size: NA
v_call: TRBV18
d_call: TRBD1
cdr3_nt: TGTGCCAGCCAGTCGGGACAGGCAGACTATGGCTACACCTTC
cdr3_aa: CASQSGQADYGYTF

j_call: TRBJ2-3
clone_size: NA
v_call: TRBV4-3
d_call: NA
cdr3_nt: TGCGCCAGGACAGATAACACAGATACGCAGTATTTT
cdr3_aa: CARTDNTDTQYF

j_call: TRBJ2-3
clone_size: NA
v_call: TRBV9
d_call: NA
cdr3_nt: TGTGCCAGCAGCTCCCGAGTTAGGGGGACAGATACGCAGTATTTT
cdr3_aa: CASSSRVRGTDTQYF

j_call: TRBJ1-3
clone_size: few
v_call: TRBV9
d_call: NA
cdr3_nt: TGTGCCAGCAGCGTTGGCGGGGGTAGCTCTGGAAACACCATATATTTT
cdr3_aa: CASSVGGGSSGNTIYF

j_call: TRBJ1-2
clone_size: NA
v_call: TRBV28
d_call: TRBD1
cdr3_nt: TGTGCCAGCAGCCGGGGACAGGGGGGTTATTATGGCTACACCTTC
cdr3_aa: CASSRGQGGYYGYTF

j_call: TRBJ1-1
clone_size: NA
v_call: TRBV29-1
d_call: NA
cdr3_nt: TGCAGCGTTGGTAGGGACACCCGGTCCCCTGAAGCTTTCTTT
cdr3_aa: CSVGRDTRSPEAFF

j_call: TRBJ2-1
clone_size: NA
v_call: TRBV12-5
d_call: TRBD1
cdr3_nt: TGTGCTAGTGGTTTCTGGGTCGGGACAGGGACATACAATGAGCAGTTCTTC
cdr3_aa: CASGFWVGTGTYNEQFF

j_call: TRBJ1-3
clone_size: once
v_call: TRBV7-8
d_call: NA
cdr3_nt: TGTGCCAGCAGCTTGCGTTCTGGAAACACCATATATTTT
cdr3_aa: CASSLRSGNTIYF

j_call: TRBJ1-1
clone_size: NA
v_call: TRBV6-6
d_call: TRBD1
cdr3_nt: TGTGCCAGCAGTTGGACAGGGACATTGAACACTGAAGCTTTCTTT
cdr3_aa: CASSWTGTLNTEAFF

j_call: TRBJ2-3
clone_size: many
v_call: TRBV5-4
d_call: NA
cdr3_nt: TGTGCCAGCAGCCCCCGCACAGGGAGTACCACAGATACGCAGTATTTT
cdr3_aa: CASSPRTGSTTDTQYF

j_call: TRBJ2-1
clone_size: few
v_call: TRBV13
d_call: TRBD2
cdr3_nt: TGTGCCAGCAGCCTGCTTGCGACTAGCGGGGAGAGGGGGCAGTTCTTC
cdr3_aa: CASSLLATSGERGQFF

j_call: TRBJ1-2
clone_size: NA
v_call: TRBV7-2
d_call: NA
cdr3_nt: TGTGCCAGCAGCTTAGAGAGATACTATGGCTACACCTTC
cdr3_aa: CASSLERYYGYTF

j_call: TRBJ1-4
clone_size: NA
v_call: TRBV7-9
d_call: NA
cdr3_nt: TGTGCCAGCAGTCCCCCCGGGACTATTAATGAAAAACTGTTTTTT
cdr3_aa: CASSPPGTINEKLFF

j_call: TRBJ1-1
clone_size: NA
v_call: TRBV19
d_call: NA
cdr3_nt: TGTGCCAGTAGACGAGGGAACGGGAACACTGAAGCTTTCTTT
cdr3_aa: CASRRGNGNTEAFF

j_call: TRBJ2-3
clone_size: NA
v_call: TRBV4-1
d_call: NA
cdr3_nt: TGCGCCAGCAGCCAAGCTGCGGATACGCAGTATTTT
cdr3_aa: CASSQAADTQYF

j_call: TRBJ2-7
clone_size: NA
v_call: TRBV5-6
d_call: NA
cdr3_nt: TGTGCCAGCAGCTTGTTAGGAGGGGTTATGTACGAGCAGTACTTC
cdr3_aa: CASSLLGGVMYEQYF

j_call: TRBJ2-7
clone_size: NA
v_call: TRBV7-2
d_call: TRBD2
cdr3_nt: TGTGCCAGCAGCTTAGGGGGTGTCGGCGGGGGGGCAAAAGAGCAGTACTTC
cdr3_aa: CASSLGGVGGGAKEQYF

j_call: TRBJ1-1
clone_size: once
v_call: TRBV25-1
d_call: NA
cdr3_nt: TGTGCCAGCAGTGAATATAAGGGGTACACTGAAGCTTTCTTT
cdr3_aa: CASSEYKGYTEAFF

j_call: TRBJ2-7
clone_size: NA
v_call: TRBV11-1
d_call: NA
cdr3_nt: TGTGCCAGCAGCCGGACAGCAGGCTCCTACGAGCAGTACTTC
cdr3_aa: CASSRTAGSYEQYF

j_call: TRBJ2-3
clone_size: few
v_call: TRBV4-2
d_call: TRBD2
cdr3_nt: TGTGCCAGCAGCCAACTAGCGGGGGAAGATACGCAGTATTTT
cdr3_aa: CASSQLAGEDTQYF

j_call: TRBJ2-1
clone_size: NA
v_call: TRBV4-3
d_call: NA
cdr3_nt: TGCGCCAGCAGCCAAGCAGGACAGCTCAATGAGCAGTTCTTC
cdr3_aa: CASSQAGQLNEQFF

j_call: TRBJ2-2
clone_size: NA
v_call: TRBV5-1
d_call: TRBD2
cdr3_nt: TGCGCCAGCAGAGCGGGGACGAACACCGGGGAGCTGTTTTTT
cdr3_aa: CASRAGTNTGELFF

j_call: TRBJ1-3
clone_size: NA
v_call: TRBV27
d_call: NA
cdr3_nt: TGTGCCAGCAGTCTTACAGGGTGGGGAAACACCATATATTTT
cdr3_aa: CASSLTGWGNTIYF

j_call: TRBJ1-6
clone_size: NA
v_call: TRBV5-8
d_call: TRBD1
cdr3_nt: TGTGCCAGCAGCCCGAGGGGAGACAGGGGGAACTCACCCCTCCACTTT
cdr3_aa: CASSPRGDRGNSPLHF

j_call: TRBJ2-3
clone_size: NA
v_call: TRBV5-4
d_call: NA
cdr3_nt: TGTGCCAGCAGCTTGAATCTGGGGCGGTGGAGCACAGATACGCAGTATTTT
cdr3_aa: CASSLNLGRWSTDTQYF

j_call: TRBJ1-1
clone_size: NA
v_call: TRBV9
d_call: NA
cdr3_nt: TGTGCCAGCAAGGACGGGATGAACACTGAAGCTTTCTTT
cdr3_aa: CASKDGMNTEAFF

j_call: TRBJ2-7
clone_size: NA
v_call: TRBV9
d_call: NA
cdr3_nt: TGTGCCAGCAGCGTAGGTTCGTCCTACGAGCAGTACTTC
cdr3_aa: CASSVGSSYEQYF

j_call: TRBJ2-7
clone_size: NA
v_call: TRBV2
d_call: TRBD1
cdr3_nt: TGTGCCAGCAGTTCTCGGGACAGGCTTTCCTACGAGCAGTACTTC
cdr3_aa: CASSSRDRLSYEQYF

j_call: TRBJ1-5
clone_size: NA
v_call: TRBV6-6
d_call: TRBD1
cdr3_nt: TGTGCCAGCATCGAACAGGGGCGTTACGGGAATCAGCCCCAGCATTTT
cdr3_aa: CASIEQGRYGNQPQHF

j_call: TRBJ2-7
clone_size: NA
v_call: TRBV7-8
d_call: TRBD2
cdr3_nt: TGTGCCAGCAGCTATAGCGGGGGAACCTACGAGCAGTACTTC
cdr3_aa: CASSYSGGTYEQYF

j_call: TRBJ2-5
clone_size: NA
v_call: TRBV7-8
d_call: TRBD2
cdr3_nt: TGTGCCAGCAGCACCCGACTAGCGGGGCAAGAGACCCAGTACTTC
cdr3_aa: CASSTRLAGQETQYF

j_call: TRBJ1-5
clone_size: NA
v_call: TRBV7-9
d_call: NA
cdr3_nt: TGTGCCAGCAGCGCTGGGACTTTTGAGCCCCAGCATTTT
cdr3_aa: CASSAGTFEPQHF

j_call: TRBJ2-7
clone_size: NA
v_call: TRBV2
d_call: NA
cdr3_nt: TGTGCCTCTGAGCAGGGTTCCCGCTACGAGCAGTACTTC
cdr3_aa: CASEQGSRYEQYF

j_call: TRBJ1-1
clone_size: NA
v_call: TRBV5-6
d_call: TRBD1
cdr3_nt: TGTGCCAGCAGCTTTTCGACAGGGGCCCTGAACACTGAAGCTTTCTTT
cdr3_aa: CASSFSTGALNTEAFF

j_call: TRBJ2-2
clone_size: NA
v_call: TRBV11-2
d_call: TRBD2
cdr3_nt: TGTGCCAGCAGCTTGGGACTAGCGCTGAACACCGGGGAGCTGTTTTTT
cdr3_aa: CASSLGLALNTGELFF

j_call: TRBJ1-1
clone_size: NA
v_call: TRBV10-3
d_call: NA
cdr3_nt: TGTGCCATCAACTACGGACAGAACACTGAAGCTTTCTTT
cdr3_aa: CAINYGQNTEAFF

j_call: TRBJ2-3
clone_size: NA
v_call: TRBV15
d_call: NA
cdr3_nt: TGTGCCACCAGCAGAGATGCCCCGGGCAGGGACACAGATACGCAGTATTTT
cdr3_aa: CATSRDAPGRDTDTQYF

j_call: TRBJ2-3
clone_size: NA
v_call: TRBV11-2
d_call: TRBD2
cdr3_nt: TGTGCCAGCAGCCTAACCGGGGGGGGCCCAGATACGCAGTATTTT
cdr3_aa: CASSLTGGGPDTQYF

j_call: TRBJ2-7
clone_size: NA
v_call: TRBV10-2
d_call: NA
cdr3_nt: TGCGCCAGCAGTGAACAGGTATCCTACGAGCAGTACTTC
cdr3_aa: CASSEQVSYEQYF

j_call: TRBJ1-1
clone_size: NA
v_call: TRBV19
d_call: TRBD1
cdr3_nt: TGTGCCAGTAGTATACAGGGGGCGAACACTGAAGCTTTCTTT
cdr3_aa: CASSIQGANTEAFF

j_call: TRBJ1-2
clone_size: NA
v_call: TRBV6-5
d_call: NA
cdr3_nt: TGTGCCAGCAGTCTAACAGGCCGTGACTATGGCTACACCTTC
cdr3_aa: CASSLTGRDYGYTF

j_call: TRBJ1-1
clone_size: NA
v_call: TRBV6-5
d_call: TRBD1
cdr3_nt: TGTGCCAGCACCCGGGACAGGGGGCTTCTCAAAGCTTTCTTT
cdr3_aa: CASTRDRGLLKAFF

j_call: TRBJ2-6
clone_size: NA
v_call: TRBV29-1
d_call: TRBD1
cdr3_nt: TGCAGCGTTGAAATACCTCGGACAGGGGGAAGCTCTGGGGCCAACGTCCTGACTTTC
cdr3_aa: CSVEIPRTGGSSGANVLTF

j_call: TRBJ2-3
clone_size: NA
v_call: TRBV29-1
d_call: NA
cdr3_nt: TGCAGCGTTGGAGGAGATACGCAGTATTTT
cdr3_aa: CSVGGDTQYF